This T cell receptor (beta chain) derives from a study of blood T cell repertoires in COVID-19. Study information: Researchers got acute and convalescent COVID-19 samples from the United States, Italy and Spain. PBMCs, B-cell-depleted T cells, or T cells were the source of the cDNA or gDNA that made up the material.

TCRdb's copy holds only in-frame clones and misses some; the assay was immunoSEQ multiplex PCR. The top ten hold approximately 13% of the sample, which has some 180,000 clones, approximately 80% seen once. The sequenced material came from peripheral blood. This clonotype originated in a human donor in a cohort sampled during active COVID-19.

CDR3 loop: CASSLNSGRFVYEQYF. CDR3 in DNA: TGCGCCAGCAGCTTGAATAGCGGGAGATTTGTTTACGAGCAGTACTTC. This chain joins TRBV5-1 and TRBJ2-7; the match to TRBD2 covers 9 bases. The length of the CDR3 is 16 residues. The junction had 9 bases not matched to a gene; V was cut back by 1 base and J by 4 bases. Germline lookup yields CDR1 SGHRS and CDR2 YFSETQ. Filled out from reference TRBV5-1 and TRBJ2-7, the complete variable domain reads KAGVTQTPRYLIKTRGQQVTLSCSPISGHRSVSWYQQTPGQGLQFLFEYFSETQRNKGNFPGRFSGRQFSNSRSEMNVSTLELGDSALYLCASSLNSGRFVYEQYFGPGTRLTVT.